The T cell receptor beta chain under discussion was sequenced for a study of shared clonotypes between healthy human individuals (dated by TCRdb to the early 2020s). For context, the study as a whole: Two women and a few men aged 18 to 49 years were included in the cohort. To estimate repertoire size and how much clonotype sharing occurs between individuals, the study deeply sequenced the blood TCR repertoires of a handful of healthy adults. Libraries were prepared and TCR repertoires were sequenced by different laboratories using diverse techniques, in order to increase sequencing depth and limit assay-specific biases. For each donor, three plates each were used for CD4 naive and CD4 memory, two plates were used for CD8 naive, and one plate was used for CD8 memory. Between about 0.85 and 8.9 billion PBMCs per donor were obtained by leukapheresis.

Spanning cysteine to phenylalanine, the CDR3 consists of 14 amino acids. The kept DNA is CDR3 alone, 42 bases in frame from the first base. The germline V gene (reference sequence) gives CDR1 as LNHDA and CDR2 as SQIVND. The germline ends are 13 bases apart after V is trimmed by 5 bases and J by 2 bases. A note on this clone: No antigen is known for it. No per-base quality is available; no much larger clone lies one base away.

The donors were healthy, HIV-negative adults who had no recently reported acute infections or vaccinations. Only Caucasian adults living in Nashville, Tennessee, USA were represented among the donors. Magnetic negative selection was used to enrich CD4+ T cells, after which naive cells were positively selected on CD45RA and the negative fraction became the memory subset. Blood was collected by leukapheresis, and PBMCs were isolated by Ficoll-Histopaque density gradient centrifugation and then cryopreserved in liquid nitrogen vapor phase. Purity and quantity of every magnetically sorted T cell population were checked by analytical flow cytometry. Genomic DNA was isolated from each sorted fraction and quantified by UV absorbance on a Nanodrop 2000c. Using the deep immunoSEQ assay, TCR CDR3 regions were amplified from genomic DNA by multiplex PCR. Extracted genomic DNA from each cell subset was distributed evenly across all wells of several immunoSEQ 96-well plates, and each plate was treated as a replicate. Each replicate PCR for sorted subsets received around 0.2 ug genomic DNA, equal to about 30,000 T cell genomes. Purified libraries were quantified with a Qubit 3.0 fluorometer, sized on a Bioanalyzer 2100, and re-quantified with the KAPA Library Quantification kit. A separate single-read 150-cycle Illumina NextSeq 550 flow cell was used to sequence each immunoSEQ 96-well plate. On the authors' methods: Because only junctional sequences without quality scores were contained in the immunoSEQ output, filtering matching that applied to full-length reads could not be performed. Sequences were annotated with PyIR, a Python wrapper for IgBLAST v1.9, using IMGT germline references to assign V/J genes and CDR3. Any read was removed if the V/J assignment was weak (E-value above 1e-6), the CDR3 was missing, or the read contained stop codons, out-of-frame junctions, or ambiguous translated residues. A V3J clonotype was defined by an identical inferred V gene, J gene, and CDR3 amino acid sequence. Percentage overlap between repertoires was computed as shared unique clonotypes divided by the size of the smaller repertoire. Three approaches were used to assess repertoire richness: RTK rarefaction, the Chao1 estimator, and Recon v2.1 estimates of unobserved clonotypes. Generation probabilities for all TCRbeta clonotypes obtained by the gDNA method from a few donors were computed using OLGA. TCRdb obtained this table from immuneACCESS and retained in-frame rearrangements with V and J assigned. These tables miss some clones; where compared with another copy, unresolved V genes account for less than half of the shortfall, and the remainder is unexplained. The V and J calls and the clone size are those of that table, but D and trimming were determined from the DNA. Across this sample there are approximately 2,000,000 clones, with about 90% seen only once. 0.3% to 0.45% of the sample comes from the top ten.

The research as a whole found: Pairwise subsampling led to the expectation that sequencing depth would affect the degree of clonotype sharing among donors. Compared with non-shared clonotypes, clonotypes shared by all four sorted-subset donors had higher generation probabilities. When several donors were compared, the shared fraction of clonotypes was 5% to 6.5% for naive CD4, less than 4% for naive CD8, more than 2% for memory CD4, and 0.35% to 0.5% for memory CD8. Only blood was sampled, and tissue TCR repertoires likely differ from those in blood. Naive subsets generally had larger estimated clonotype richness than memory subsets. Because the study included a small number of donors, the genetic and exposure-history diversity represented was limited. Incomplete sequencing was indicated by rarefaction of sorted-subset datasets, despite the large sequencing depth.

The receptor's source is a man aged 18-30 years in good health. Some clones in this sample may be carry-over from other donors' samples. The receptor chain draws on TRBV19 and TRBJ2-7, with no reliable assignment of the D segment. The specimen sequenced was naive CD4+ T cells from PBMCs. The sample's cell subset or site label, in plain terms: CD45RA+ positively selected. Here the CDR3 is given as CASSRARGPYEQYF. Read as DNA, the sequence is TGTGCCAGTAGTCGGGCGCGTGGGCCCTACGAGCAGTACTTC. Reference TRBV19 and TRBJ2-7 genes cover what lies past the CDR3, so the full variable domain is DGGITQSPKYLFRKEGQNVTLSCEQNLNHDAMYWYRQDPGQGLRLIYYSQIVNDFQKGDIAEGYSVSREKKESFPLTVTSAQKNPTAFYLCASSRARGPYEQYFGPGTRLTVT.